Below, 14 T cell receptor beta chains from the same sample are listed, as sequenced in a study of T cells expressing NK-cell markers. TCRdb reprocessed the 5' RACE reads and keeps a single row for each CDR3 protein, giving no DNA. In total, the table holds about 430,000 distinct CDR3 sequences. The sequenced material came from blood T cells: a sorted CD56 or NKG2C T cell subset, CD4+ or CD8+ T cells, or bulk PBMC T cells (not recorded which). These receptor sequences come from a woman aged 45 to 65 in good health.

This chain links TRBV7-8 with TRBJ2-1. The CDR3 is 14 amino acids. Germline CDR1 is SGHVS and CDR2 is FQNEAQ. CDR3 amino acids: CASSLIERHNEQFF.

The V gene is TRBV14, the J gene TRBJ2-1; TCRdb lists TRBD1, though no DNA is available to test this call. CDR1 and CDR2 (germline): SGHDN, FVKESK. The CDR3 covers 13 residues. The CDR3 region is CASSKEGANEQFF.

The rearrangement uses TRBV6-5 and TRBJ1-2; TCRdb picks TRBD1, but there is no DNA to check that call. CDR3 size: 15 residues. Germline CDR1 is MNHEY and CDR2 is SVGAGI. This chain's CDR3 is CATQYYRGRRGGYTF.

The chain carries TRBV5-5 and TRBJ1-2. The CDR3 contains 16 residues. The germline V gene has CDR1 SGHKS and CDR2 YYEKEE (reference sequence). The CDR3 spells CASSLYPRITGGGYTF.

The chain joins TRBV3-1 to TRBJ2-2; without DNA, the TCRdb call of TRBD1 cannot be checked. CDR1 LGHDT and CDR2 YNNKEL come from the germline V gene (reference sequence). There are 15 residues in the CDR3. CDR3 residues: CASTPRRRDTGELFF.

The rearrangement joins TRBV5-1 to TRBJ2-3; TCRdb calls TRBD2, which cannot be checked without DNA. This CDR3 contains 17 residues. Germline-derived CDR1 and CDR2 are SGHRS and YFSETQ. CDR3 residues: CASSFRTSGRRTDTQYF.

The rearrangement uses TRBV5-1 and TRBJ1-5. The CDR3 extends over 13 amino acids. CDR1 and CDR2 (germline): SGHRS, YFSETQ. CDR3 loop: CASSLDMDQPQHF. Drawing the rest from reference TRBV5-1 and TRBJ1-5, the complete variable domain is KAGVTQTPRYLIKTRGQQVTLSCSPISGHRSVSWYQQTPGQGLQFLFEYFSETQRNKGNFPGRFSGRQFSNSRSEMNVSTLELGDSALYLCASSLDMDQPQHFGDGTRLSIL.

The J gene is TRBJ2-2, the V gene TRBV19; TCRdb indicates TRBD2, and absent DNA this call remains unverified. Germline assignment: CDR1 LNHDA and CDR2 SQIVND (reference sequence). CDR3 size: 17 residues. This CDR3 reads CASTSGLAAANTGELFF.

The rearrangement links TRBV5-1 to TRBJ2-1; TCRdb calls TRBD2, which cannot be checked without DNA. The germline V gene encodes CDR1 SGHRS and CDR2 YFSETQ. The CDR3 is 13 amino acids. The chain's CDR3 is CASSLTGGLTQFF.

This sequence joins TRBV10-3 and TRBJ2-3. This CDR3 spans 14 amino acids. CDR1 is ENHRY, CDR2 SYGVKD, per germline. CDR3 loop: CAISESTSLDTQYF.

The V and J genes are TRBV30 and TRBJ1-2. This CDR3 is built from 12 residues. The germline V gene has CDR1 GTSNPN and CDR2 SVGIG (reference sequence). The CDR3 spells CAWSVQRAGYTF.

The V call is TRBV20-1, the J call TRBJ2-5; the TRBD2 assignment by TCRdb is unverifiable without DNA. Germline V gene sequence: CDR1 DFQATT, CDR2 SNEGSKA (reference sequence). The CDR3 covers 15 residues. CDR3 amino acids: CSARDSGGPGETQYF.

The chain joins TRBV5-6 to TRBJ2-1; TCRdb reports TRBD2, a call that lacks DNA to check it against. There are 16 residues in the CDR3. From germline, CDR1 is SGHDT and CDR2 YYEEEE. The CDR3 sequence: CASRRTSGATYNEQFF.

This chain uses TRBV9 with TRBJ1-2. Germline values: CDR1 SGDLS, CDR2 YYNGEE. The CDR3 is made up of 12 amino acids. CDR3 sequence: CASASKSYGYTF.